This TCR beta chain originates from a study of blood T cells in healthy people across ages. Then a second PCR, running roughly 7 to 11 cycles, was carried out with a sample-barcoded 5' primer and a J-beta primer mix. The template-switch adaptor, which had 12 random nucleotides, put a tag on each cDNA molecule. TCRdb fed the 5' RACE reads into MiXCR, producing one record per CDR3 protein. The sample has roughly 800,000 distinct CDR3 sequences, approximately 25% seen once. In its sample, this clonotype was seen a few times. The donors, healthy Caucasians from Russia, were aged about 6 to 100. In germline, CDR1 is SNHLY, CDR2 FYNNEI. V was cut by 5 bases and J by 5 bases, with 6 bases left in between. The CDR3 sequence is 12 residues long. This same sample was also taken into another study, of T cells of mothers and their children.

Sequences were obtained from blood. This chain joins TRBV2 and TRBJ2-2; perhaps TRBD2 as D (5 bases). The TCR comes from a boy aged 10-17 years in good health. CDR3 sequence (DNA): TGTGCCAGCAGTCGACTAACCGGGGAGCTGTTTTTT. It translates to CASSRLTGELFF.